The rows below give T cell receptor beta chains drawn from one sample of a study of human T cells and chemical hapten exposure. TCRdb passed the RACE reads through MiXCR, listing each CDR3 protein once. The repertoire holds a few hundred thousand distinct CDR3 sequences, about 5% seen once, with 7% to 10% in the top ten. The specimen comprised whole blood, sampled in connection with sensitization to the hapten diphenylcyclopropenone (DPC). All receptors derive from a woman between 18 and 30 years old with alopecia areata. Some clones in this sample may be carry-over from other donors' samples. The CDR3 runs from the conserved cysteine through the conserved F or W. Fields, in order: J gene, V gene, CDR3 protein.

J: TRBJ2-5; V: TRBV7-9; CDR3: CASRSQGTETQYF
J: TRBJ2-1; V: TRBV24-1; CDR3: CATSDPGQGANEQFF
J: TRBJ1-6; V: TRBV4-3; CDR3: CASSQGPGNGNNSPLHF
J: TRBJ2-5; V: TRBV7-2; CDR3: CASSRTGNQETQYF
J: TRBJ2-4; V: TRBV12-3/TRBV12-4; CDR3: CASSFFGGKNIQYF
J: TRBJ1-2; V: TRBV7-2; CDR3: CASSSYLEGSYGYTF
J: TRBJ2-1; V: TRBV6-1; CDR3: CSSSESGGSYNEQFF
J: TRBJ2-3; V: TRBV4-2; CDR3: CASSQDPGLERDTQYF
J: TRBJ2-5; V: TRBV5-6; CDR3: CASIRGYGRAGLQETQYF
J: TRBJ2-7; V: TRBV18; CDR3: CASSPPGRGSYEQYF
J: TRBJ2-1; V: TRBV3-1; CDR3: CASSQGTSGTWGFF
J: TRBJ2-2; V: TRBV12-3/TRBV12-4; CDR3: CASSLGQVDTGELFF
J: TRBJ2-1; V: TRBV6-2/TRBV6-3; CDR3: CASRQASGGAHEQFF
J: TRBJ1-1; V: TRBV5-1; CDR3: CASSLTGGAGTEAFF
J: TRBJ2-7; V: TRBV12-3/TRBV12-4; CDR3: CASSLKAASYEQYF
J: TRBJ2-3; V: TRBV19; CDR3: CASKGLPSTDTQYF
J: TRBJ1-4; V: TRBV6-5; CDR3: CASSYGGRGTNEKLFF
J: TRBJ1-5; V: TRBV6-1; CDR3: CASSYQTVGNQPQHF
J: TRBJ1-5; V: TRBV28; CDR3: CASTPVGVSNQPQHF
J: TRBJ2-7; V: TRBV7-9; CDR3: CASSSSYTGNEQYF
J: TRBJ1-1; V: TRBV9; CDR3: CASSPQGKTEAFF
J: TRBJ1-1; V: TRBV3-1; CDR3: CASSQDLSGFTEAFF
J: TRBJ2-7; V: TRBV6-5; CDR3: CASSYRSPYEQYF
J: TRBJ1-5; V: TRBV12-3/TRBV12-4; CDR3: CASSGTGRNGPQHF
J: TRBJ1-5; V: TRBV15; CDR3: CATSRDGRQPQHF
J: TRBJ2-3; V: TRBV28; CDR3: CASRRGVLADTQYF
J: TRBJ2-3; V: TRBV20-1; CDR3: CSAEGRSTDTQYF
J: TRBJ2-7; V: TRBV5-1; CDR3: CASSLPGTGHAYEQYF
J: TRBJ2-6; V: TRBV5-5; CDR3: CASSFTGRSGANVLTF
J: TRBJ2-7; V: TRBV6-5; CDR3: CASSRQGLEYF
J: TRBJ1-1; V: TRBV7-8; CDR3: CASSHRDPEAFF
J: TRBJ1-1; V: TRBV2; CDR3: CASSERLGGWAFF
J: TRBJ1-4; V: TRBV6-6; CDR3: CASSYRAERDPANEKLFF
J: TRBJ1-1; V: TRBV7-2; CDR3: CASSLEPPSPMNTEAFF
J: TRBJ2-3; V: TRBV6-2/TRBV6-3; CDR3: CASIQRTGGGVDTQYF
J: TRBJ1-5; V: TRBV7-8; CDR3: CASSFDRTRSNQPQHF
J: TRBJ2-2; V: TRBV4-1; CDR3: CASSPSSGELFF
J: TRBJ1-5; V: TRBV27; CDR3: CASRPSTGGGNQPQHF
J: TRBJ2-2; V: TRBV6-2/TRBV6-3; CDR3: CASSTLQGLGTGELFF
J: TRBJ2-3; V: TRBV6-5; CDR3: CASRRQGSLGTDTQYF
J: TRBJ1-6; V: TRBV7-2; CDR3: CASSLGPGTLSRGSPLHF
J: TRBJ2-1; V: TRBV6-2/TRBV6-3; CDR3: CASSYSPRASGRGNEQFF
J: TRBJ2-3; V: TRBV12-5; CDR3: CASGLATAYTDTQYF
J: TRBJ1-5; V: TRBV6-1; CDR3: CASSVRQGNQPQHF
J: TRBJ1-3; V: TRBV29-1; CDR3: CSVGGAGNTIYF